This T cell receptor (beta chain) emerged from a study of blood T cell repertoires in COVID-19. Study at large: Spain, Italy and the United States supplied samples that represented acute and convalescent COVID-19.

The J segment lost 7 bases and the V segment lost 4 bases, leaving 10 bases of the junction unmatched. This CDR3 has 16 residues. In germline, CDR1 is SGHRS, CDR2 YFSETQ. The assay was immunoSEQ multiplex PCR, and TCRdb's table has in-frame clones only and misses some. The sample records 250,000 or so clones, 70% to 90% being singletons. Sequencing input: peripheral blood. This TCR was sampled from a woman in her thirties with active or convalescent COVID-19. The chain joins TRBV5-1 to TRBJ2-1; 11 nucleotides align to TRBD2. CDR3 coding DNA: TGCGCCAGCAGCCAGAGTAGCGGGGGGGCCGGGAATGAGCAGTTCTTC. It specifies CASSQSSGGAGNEQFF.